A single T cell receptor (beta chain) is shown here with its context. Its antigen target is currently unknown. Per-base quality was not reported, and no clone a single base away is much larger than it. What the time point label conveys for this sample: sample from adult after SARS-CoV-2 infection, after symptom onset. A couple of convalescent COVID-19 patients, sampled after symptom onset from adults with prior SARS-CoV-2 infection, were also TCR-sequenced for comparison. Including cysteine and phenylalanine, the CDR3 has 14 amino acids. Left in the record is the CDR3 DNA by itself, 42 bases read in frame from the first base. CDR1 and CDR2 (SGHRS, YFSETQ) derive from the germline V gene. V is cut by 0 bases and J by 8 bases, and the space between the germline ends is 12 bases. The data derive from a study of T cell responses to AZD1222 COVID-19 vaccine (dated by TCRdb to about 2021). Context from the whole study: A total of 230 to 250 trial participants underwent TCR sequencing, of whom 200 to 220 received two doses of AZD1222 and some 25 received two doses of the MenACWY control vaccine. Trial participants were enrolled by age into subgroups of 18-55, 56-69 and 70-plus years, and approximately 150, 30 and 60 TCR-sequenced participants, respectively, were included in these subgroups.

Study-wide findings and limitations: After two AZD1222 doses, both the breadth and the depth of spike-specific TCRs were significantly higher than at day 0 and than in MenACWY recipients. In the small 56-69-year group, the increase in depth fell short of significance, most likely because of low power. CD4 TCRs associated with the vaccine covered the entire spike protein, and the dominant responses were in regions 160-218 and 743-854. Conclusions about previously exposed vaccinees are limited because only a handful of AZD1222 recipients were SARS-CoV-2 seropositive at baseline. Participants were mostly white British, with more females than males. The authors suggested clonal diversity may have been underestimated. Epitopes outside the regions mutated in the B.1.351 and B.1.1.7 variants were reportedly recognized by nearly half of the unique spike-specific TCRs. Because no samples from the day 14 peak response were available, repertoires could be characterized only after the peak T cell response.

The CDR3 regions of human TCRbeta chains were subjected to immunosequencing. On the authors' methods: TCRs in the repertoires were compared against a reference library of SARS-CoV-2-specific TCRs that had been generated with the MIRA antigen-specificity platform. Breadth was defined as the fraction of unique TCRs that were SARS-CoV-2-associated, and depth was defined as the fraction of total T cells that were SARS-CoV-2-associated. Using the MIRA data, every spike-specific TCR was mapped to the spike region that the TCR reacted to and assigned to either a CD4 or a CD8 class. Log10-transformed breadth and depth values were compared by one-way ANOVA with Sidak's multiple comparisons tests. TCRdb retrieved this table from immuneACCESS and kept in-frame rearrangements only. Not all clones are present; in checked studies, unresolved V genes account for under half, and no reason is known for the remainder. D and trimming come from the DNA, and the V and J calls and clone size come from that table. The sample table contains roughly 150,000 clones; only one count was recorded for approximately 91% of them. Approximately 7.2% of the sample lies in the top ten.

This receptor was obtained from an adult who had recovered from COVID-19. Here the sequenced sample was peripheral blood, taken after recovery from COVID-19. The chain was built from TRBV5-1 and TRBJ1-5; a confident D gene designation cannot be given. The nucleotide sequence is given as TGCGCCAGCAGCTTGGGAGGCACACATGAGCCCCAGCATTTT. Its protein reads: CASSLGGTHEPQHF. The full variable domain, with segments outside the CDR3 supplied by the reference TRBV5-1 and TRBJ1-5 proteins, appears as KAGVTQTPRYLIKTRGQQVTLSCSPISGHRSVSWYQQTPGQGLQFLFEYFSETQRNKGNFPGRFSGRQFSNSRSEMNVSTLELGDSALYLCASSLGGTHEPQHFGDGTRLSIL.